This T cell receptor (beta chain) was profiled in a study of regulatory T cells in long-lasting Graves disease. Whole-study context: With positive TSH receptor antibodies and over 5 years of antithyroid drugs, Graves' disease was considered persistent.

About this clonotype: The antigen is undetermined.

Time point defined: persistent/refractory GD, antithyroid drugs over 5 years with positive TRAb. The TCR library was prepared using RNA isolated from PBMCs. Investigators prepared the TCR beta libraries by applying iRepertoire HTBI primers and Arm-PCR of CDR3 regions. TCRdb re-called the multiplex PCR reads through MiXCR, storing one row per CDR3 protein. The sample carries hundreds of thousands of distinct CDR3 sequences, 30% recorded once. Study outcomes and limitations: Relative to new patients (966), persistent patients exhibited greater sharing of public clonotypes (approximately 3,000).

This sequence was found in a female donor with Graves disease. Specimen: peripheral blood mononuclear cells (PBMCs), collected when the disease was refractory, from a patient treated with antithyroid drugs.

CDR3 in DNA: TGTGCCAGCAGTGATGGGATTAGCGGCATCACTGAGCAGTTCTTC. It codes for CASSDGISGITEQFF. The V and J genes are TRBV28 and TRBJ2-1; a weak D match, TRBD2 (6 bases). The CDR3 runs to 15 residues. Germline values: CDR1 MDHEN, CDR2 SYDVKM. V lost 5 bases, J lost 9 bases, and 20 bases lay in between.